What follows are 26 T cell receptor beta chains derived from one specimen sequenced in a study of technical replicates of blood from a handful of donors. The protocol was immunoSEQ multiplex PCR, while the TCRdb copy is restricted to in-frame clones and leaves out a portion. Among about 80,000 clones, around 94% were seen once, and the ten largest hold less than 0.4%. Sequenced material: T cells isolated from PBMCs. These TCRs come from a human donor in good health.

The chain employs TRBV29-1 and TRBJ2-3; TRBD2 matches at 12 bases. The CDR3 is made up of 14 amino acids. Looked up from germline, CDR1 is SQVTM and CDR2 is ANQGSEA. V shed 7 bases, J shed 10 bases, and the junction held 12 bases outside the gene matches. CDR3: CSAVTSGSGEAQYF. The CDR3 DNA reads TGCAGCGCTGTGACTAGCGGGAGCGGCGAAGCGCAGTATTTT.

This chain joins TRBV7-9 and TRBJ2-1; the D gene is possibly TRBD2 (6 bases). This CDR3 is built from 11 residues. Trimming cost V 5 bases and J 9 bases, with 8 bases left between them. Germline-derived CDR1 and CDR2 are SEHNR and FQNEAQ (reference sequence). The CDR3 DNA is TGTGCCAGCAGCGGAGGGCTTGAGCAGTTCTTC. Protein sequence: CASSGGLEQFF.

The chain combines TRBV11-2 with TRBJ2-5, with 12 bases fitting TRBD2. The length of the CDR3 is 16 residues. After removal of 8 bases from V and 0 bases from J, the junction contained 7 bases not matched to a gene. The germline V gene has CDR1 SGHAT and CDR2 FQNNGV. As DNA, the CDR3 is TGTGCCAGCGCAGTACTAGCGGGAGGAAACCAAGAGACCCAGTACTTC. Residues: CASAVLAGGNQETQYF.

This chain uses TRBV4-1 with TRBJ2-7, with 7 positions matching TRBD1. The CDR3 is 15 residues long. The germline gives CDR1 MGHRA, CDR2 YSYEKL. The ends lost 1 base at V and 1 base at J; junction bases unmatched: 4. DNA of the CDR3: TGCGCCAGCAGCCAAGGTACAGGGGCTTCCTACGAGCAGTACTTC. This gives the protein CASSQGTGASYEQYF.

The chain employs TRBV2 and TRBJ2-5; 9 nucleotides align to TRBD2. The trim removed 4 bases at V and 5 bases at J, leaving 8 bases unmatched. CDR1 is SNHLY, CDR2 FYNNEI, per germline. This CDR3 contains 15 residues. The CDR3 DNA follows: TGTGCCAGCAGTGTTCGGCGGGAGGGTTGGGAGACCCAGTACTTC. Amino acid sequence: CASSVRREGWETQYF.

This chain joins TRBV19 and TRBJ2-7, with 11 bases fitting TRBD2. There are 14 residues in the CDR3. J gave up 5 bases and V 3 bases, and 3 bases lay outside the gene matches. Germline V lookup: CDR1 LNHDA, CDR2 SQIVND (reference sequence). CDR3 protein: CASSMALAGDEQYF. DNA of the CDR3: TGTGCCAGTAGTATGGCACTAGCGGGAGACGAGCAGTACTTC.

V usage is TRBV20-1 and J usage is TRBJ2-7, with D possibly TRBD2 on 6 matching bases. V lost 8 bases and J 5 bases, leaving 13 bases between the germline ends. There are 11 residues in the CDR3. Looked up from germline, CDR1 is DFQATT and CDR2 is SNEGSKA (reference sequence). The CDR3 spells CSTGLSHEQYF. The DNA for the CDR3 is TGCAGTACGGGACTGTCTCACGAGCAGTACTTC.

J is TRBJ1-4 and V is TRBV6-1; D perhaps matches TRBD1 (6 bases). Trimming took 6 bases from V and 7 from J, leaving 15 bases between them. Looked up from germline, CDR1 is MNHNS and CDR2 is SASEGT. The CDR3 has 14 residues. CDR3: CASSRNRDAEKLFF. Here the CDR3 DNA reads TGTGCCAGCAGCCGTAACAGGGACGCTGAAAAACTGTTTTTT.

This chain connects TRBV19 to TRBJ1-5; D not resolved. Germline CDR1 reads LNHDA; CDR2 reads SQIVND (reference sequence). This CDR3 comprises 15 residues. The germline V and J ends were trimmed by 3 bases and 0 bases, with 9 bases remaining between them. The CDR3 DNA reads TGTGCCAGTAGTATCAACGGGGATAGCAATCAGCCCCAGCATTTT. The encoded protein is CASSINGDSNQPQHF.

The CDR3 is CASSMILAVNYEQYF. The CDR3 region has the DNA TGTGCCAGTAGTATGATACTAGCGGTAAACTACGAGCAGTACTTC. The chain employs TRBV19 and TRBJ2-7; 8 nucleotides match TRBD2. The germline CDR1 and CDR2 sequences are LNHDA and SQIVND (reference sequence). After removal of 3 bases from V and 3 bases from J, the junction contained 7 bases not matched to a gene. CDR3 length equals 15 residues.

The chain joins TRBV29-1 to TRBJ2-1, with a weak D call TRBD1 (5 bases). Germline V gives CDR1 SQVTM, CDR2 ANQGSEA. V lost 7 bases and J lost 5, with 12 bases in between. This CDR3 contains 12 residues. The CDR3: CSARVGDNEQFF. The CDR3 coding sequence is TGCAGCGCTAGGGTAGGGGACAATGAGCAGTTCTTC.

V is TRBV27 and J is TRBJ2-7, with 7 nucleotides matching TRBD2. The CDR3 runs 14 residues. Germline CDR1 is MNHEY and CDR2 is SMNVEV (reference sequence). Losses at the gene ends were 6 bases for V and 3 bases for J; bases not matched to a gene: 8. The CDR3 here is CASRVLGGSYEQYF. DNA for the CDR3: TGTGCCAGCAGGGTTCTCGGGGGGAGCTACGAGCAGTACTTC.

The chain carries TRBV19 and TRBJ2-1; D is ambiguous. The CDR3 runs to 13 residues. Germline V lookup: CDR1 LNHDA, CDR2 SQIVND (reference sequence). V lost 3 bases and J lost 4, with 7 bases in between. CDR3 nucleotide sequence: TGTGCCAGTAGTATGACATTTTACAATGAGCAGTTCTTC. Protein: CASSMTFYNEQFF.

The CDR3 nucleotides read TGTGCCAGCAGCGAAAGGACTAGCGGAGATACGCAGTATTTT. Its protein is CASSERTSGDTQYF. This chain joins TRBV13 and TRBJ2-3; 10 bases map to TRBD2. The CDR3 runs 14 residues. The germline V gene has CDR1 PRHDT and CDR2 FYEKMQ (reference sequence). V was clipped by 5 bases and J by 5 bases; unmatched bases: 4.

The chain has TRBV12-5 and TRBJ2-7; TRBD1 matches at 9 bases. V lost 1 base to trimming and J lost 5 bases; unmatched junction nucleotides: 0. CDR1 is LGHNT and CDR2 is FRNRAP in the germline V gene. The CDR3 length is 13 residues. CDR3 sequence (DNA): TGTGCTAGTGGTTTGGGGACAGGGGACGAGCAGTACTTC. This translates into CASGLGTGDEQYF.

J is TRBJ2-7 and V is TRBV27; D not resolved. With 5 bases removed from V and 2 bases from J, the gap between germline ends came to 10 bases. Germline V lookup: CDR1 MNHEY, CDR2 SMNVEV (reference sequence). This CDR3 contains 13 residues. The DNA of the CDR3 is TGTGCCAGCAGTATTGGCGGTACCTACGAGCAGTACTTC. This translates into CASSIGGTYEQYF.

The rearrangement joins TRBV11-2 to TRBJ2-1; 9 nucleotides match TRBD2. V lost 6 bases and J lost 4; bases outside the gene matches: 13. The germline gives CDR1 SGHAT, CDR2 FQNNGV. The CDR3 is made up of 17 amino acids. The CDR3 region has the DNA TGTGCCAGCAGGTTGGCTGGTCTAGCGGGATTTTACAATGAGCAGTTCTTC. It codes for CASRLAGLAGFYNEQFF. Supplemented by reference TRBV11-2 and TRBJ2-1, the full variable domain reads EAGVAQSPRYKIIEKRQSVAFWCNPISGHATLYWYQQILGQGPKLLIQFQNNGVVDDSQLPKDRFSAERLKGVDSTLKIQPAKLEDSAVYLCASRLAGLAGFYNEQFFGPGTRLTVL.

This sequence joins TRBV27 and TRBJ2-5, with D hard to call. This CDR3 contains 11 residues. Germline V gives CDR1 MNHEY, CDR2 SMNVEV (reference sequence). The germline V and J ends were trimmed by 6 bases and 2 bases, with 4 bases remaining between them. Here the CDR3 DNA reads TGTGCCAGCAGGAGACAAGAGACCCAGTACTTC. This codes for CASRRQETQYF.

The chain employs TRBV4-1 and TRBJ2-7; 7 bases map to TRBD2. Germline V gives CDR1 MGHRA, CDR2 YSYEKL. The CDR3 covers 16 residues. V lost 0 bases, J lost 3 bases, and 8 bases stayed unmatched. Here the CDR3 reads CASSQEERDYVYEQYF. The CDR3 bases are TGCGCCAGCAGCCAAGAAGAGAGGGACTACGTCTACGAGCAGTACTTC.

On this clone itself: The same CDR3 arises from other DNA sequences in this sample as well. The chain's CDR3 is CASSLTVNQPQHF. Written as DNA, the CDR3 is TGTGCCAGCAGCTTAACCGTCAATCAGCCCCAGCATTTT. The chain recombines TRBV7-3 with TRBJ1-5; D unclear. This CDR3 comprises 13 residues. From germline, CDR1 is SGHTA and CDR2 FQGTGA. V lost 0 bases to trimming and J lost 3 bases, with 3 bases between them.

The V and J genes are TRBV13 and TRBJ1-2; D gene ambiguous. The V gene lost 0 bases and the J gene lost 1 base, with 6 bases spanning the gap. Looked up from germline, CDR1 is PRHDT and CDR2 is FYEKMQ (reference sequence). The CDR3 contains 14 residues. The CDR3 region is CASSLGGSNYGYTF. In nucleotides, the CDR3 is TGTGCCAGCAGCTTAGGGGGCAGTAACTATGGCTACACCTTC.

V is TRBV5-6 and J is TRBJ1-2; the D gene is possibly TRBD1 (5 bases). The CDR3 loop spans 13 amino acids. Germline V gene lookup returns CDR1 SGHDT and CDR2 YYEEEE. With 2 bases removed from V and 3 bases from J, the gap between germline ends came to 8 bases. The CDR3: CASSFSRDYGYTF. CDR3 sequence (DNA): TGTGCCAGCAGCTTTTCCAGGGACTATGGCTACACCTTC. Variable domain in full (rest from reference TRBV5-6 and TRBJ1-2): DAGVTQSPTHLIKTRGQQVTLRCSPKSGHDTVSWYQQALGQGPQFIFQYYEEEERQRGNFPDRFSGHQFPNYSSELNVNALLLGDSALYLCASSFSRDYGYTFGSGTRLTVV.

V and J are TRBV7-8 and TRBJ2-7; 13 bases agree with TRBD2. V lost 4 bases to trimming and J lost 3 bases; unmatched junction nucleotides: 9. CDR3 size: 17 residues. Germline-derived CDR1 and CDR2 are SGHVS and FQNEAQ. The CDR3 reads CASSYGLAGVLYYEQYF. Here the CDR3 DNA reads TGTGCCAGCAGCTACGGACTAGCGGGAGTTTTATACTACGAGCAGTACTTC.

This clone was seen just once. The genes are TRBV2 and TRBJ2-1, with D unclear. The V gene's germline CDR1 is SNHLY and CDR2 FYNNEI. The CDR3 contains 12 residues. Trimming pared 3 bases from V and 5 bases from J, leaving 5 bases between. The CDR3 DNA reads as TGTGCCAGCAGTGAGCGAGACAATGAGCAGTTCTTC. It translates to CASSERDNEQFF.

The chain carries TRBV10-3 and TRBJ1-1; 10 bases agree with TRBD1. The junction had 2 bases not matched to a gene; V was cut back by 5 bases and J by 5 bases. The germline V gene has CDR1 ENHRY and CDR2 SYGVKD. The CDR3 contains 13 residues. CDR3 loop: CAISPGQGTEAFF. In DNA form, the CDR3 reads TGTGCCATCAGTCCGGGACAGGGGACTGAAGCTTTCTTT.

V is TRBV2 and J is TRBJ2-3; D not certain. Trimming left V 4 bases short and J 4 bases short, with 3 bases between. Germline CDR1 reads SNHLY; CDR2 reads FYNNEI. The CDR3 length is 11 residues. CDR3 DNA: TGTGCCAGCAGTGCATCAGATACGCAGTATTTT. It translates to CASSASDTQYF.